The 4 T cell receptor beta chains presented below share a single source sample, sequenced in a study of OX40 agonist ivuxolimab in advanced cancers. Using immunoSEQ multiplex PCR, the repertoire was profiled, and TCRdb retains in-frame clones only, with some absent. The sample holds 60,000 to 70,000 clones, about 88% seen once. The sample was CD4+ or CD8+ T cells sorted from blood, taken in a trial of the OX40 agonist ivuxolimab. The receptors here all came from an adult with an advanced solid tumor such as melanoma, head and neck, liver or kidney cancer.

The chain links TRBV5-4 to TRBJ2-3; a possible D gene is TRBD1 (5 bases). Germline CDR1 is SGHNT and CDR2 is YYREEE (reference sequence). V was cut by 0 bases and J by 3 bases, with 11 bases left in between. This CDR3 is built from 15 residues. The CDR3 coding sequence is TGTGCCAGCAGCTTGGGACAGCGACAAACAGATACGCAGTATTTT. Its translation is CASSLGQRQTDTQYF. Together with reference TRBV5-4 and TRBJ2-3, the CDR3 gives the full variable domain: ETGVTQSPTHLIKTRGQQVTLRCSSQSGHNTVSWYQQALGQGPQFIFQYYREEENGRGNFPPRFSGLQFPNYSSELNVNALELDDSALYLCASSLGQRQTDTQYFGPGTRLTVL.

V and J are TRBV9 and TRBJ2-2; maybe TRBD2 (6 bases). With 6 bases removed from V and 5 bases from J, the gap between germline ends came to 20 bases. CDR1 is SGDLS, CDR2 YYNGEE, per germline. This CDR3 is built from 16 residues. The CDR3 DNA is TGTGCCAGCAACCTTGGAGGCGGGACCTTTACCGGGGAGCTGTTTTTT. It codes for CASNLGGGTFTGELFF.

The V and J genes are TRBV4-2 and TRBJ1-4; weak D call: TRBD1 (5 bases). Germline CDR1 LGHNA, CDR2 YNFKEQ. The CDR3 runs to 15 residues. V dropped 8 bases and J dropped 4 bases, with 17 bases sitting between them. This chain's CDR3 is CASGAAGQGNEKLFF. The CDR3 bases are TGTGCCAGCGGCGCTGCGGGGCAGGGTAATGAAAAACTGTTTTTT.

This chain joins TRBV6-5 and TRBJ2-7; 9 bases are a match to TRBD1. The trim removed 5 bases at V and 2 bases at J, leaving 1 base unmatched. Germline V gives CDR1 MNHEY, CDR2 SVGAGI. The CDR3 sequence is 13 residues long. The CDR3 DNA reads TGTGCCAGCAGTAGGGACAGGGCCTACGAGCAGTACTTC. This sequence encodes CASSRDRAYEQYF.